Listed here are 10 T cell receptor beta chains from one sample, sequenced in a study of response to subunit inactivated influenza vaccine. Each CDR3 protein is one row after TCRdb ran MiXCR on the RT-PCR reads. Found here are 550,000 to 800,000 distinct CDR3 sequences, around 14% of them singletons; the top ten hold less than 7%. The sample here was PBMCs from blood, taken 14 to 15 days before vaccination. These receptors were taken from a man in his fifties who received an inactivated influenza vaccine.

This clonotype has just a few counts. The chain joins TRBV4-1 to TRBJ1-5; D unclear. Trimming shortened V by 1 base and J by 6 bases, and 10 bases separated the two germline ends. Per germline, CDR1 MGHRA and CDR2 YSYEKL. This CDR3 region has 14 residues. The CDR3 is CASSQVGEGQPQHF. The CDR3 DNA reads TGCGCCAGCAGCCAAGTTGGAGAAGGTCAGCCCCAGCATTTT.

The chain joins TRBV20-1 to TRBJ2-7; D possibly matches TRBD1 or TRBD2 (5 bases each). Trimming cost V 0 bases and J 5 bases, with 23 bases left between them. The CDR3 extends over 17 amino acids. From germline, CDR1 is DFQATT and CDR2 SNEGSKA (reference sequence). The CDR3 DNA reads TGCAGTGCTAGAGATCTTAAGGGGCTAGGGGACCCTGACGAGCAGTACTTC. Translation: CSARDLKGLGDPDEQYF.

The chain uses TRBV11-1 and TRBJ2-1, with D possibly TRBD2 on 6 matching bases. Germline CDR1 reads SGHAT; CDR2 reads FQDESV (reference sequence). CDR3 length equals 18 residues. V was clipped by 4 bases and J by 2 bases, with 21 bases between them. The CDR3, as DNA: TGTGCCAGCAGCTATAGAACAGGAGGGCTAGTGCCCTACAATGAGCAGTTCTTC. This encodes CASSYRTGGLVPYNEQFF.

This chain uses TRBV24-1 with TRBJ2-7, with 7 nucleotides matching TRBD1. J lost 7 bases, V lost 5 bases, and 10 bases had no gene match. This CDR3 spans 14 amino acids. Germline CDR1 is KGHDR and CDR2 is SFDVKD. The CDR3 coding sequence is TGTGCCACCAGTGCCTCCGGGACAGCCGGGGAGCAGTACTTC. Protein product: CATSASGTAGEQYF.

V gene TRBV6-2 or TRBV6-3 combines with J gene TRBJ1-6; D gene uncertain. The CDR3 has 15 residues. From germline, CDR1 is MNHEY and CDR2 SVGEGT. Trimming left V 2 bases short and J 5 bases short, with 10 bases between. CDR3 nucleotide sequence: TGTGCCAGCAGTTACCGGGCATCGCATAATTCACCCCTCCACTTT. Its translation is CASSYRASHNSPLHF.

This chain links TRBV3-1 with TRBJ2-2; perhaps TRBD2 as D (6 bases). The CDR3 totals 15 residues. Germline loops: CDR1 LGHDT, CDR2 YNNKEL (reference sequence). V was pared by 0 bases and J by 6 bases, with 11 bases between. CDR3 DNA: TGTGCCAGCAGCCAAGATTTGGCTAGCGCCGGGGAGCTGTTTTTT. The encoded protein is CASSQDLASAGELFF.

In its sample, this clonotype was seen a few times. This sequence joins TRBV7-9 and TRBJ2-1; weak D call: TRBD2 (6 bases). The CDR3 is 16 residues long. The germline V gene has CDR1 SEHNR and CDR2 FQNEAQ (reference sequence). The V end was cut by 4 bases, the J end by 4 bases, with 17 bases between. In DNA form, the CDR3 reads TGTGCCAGCAGCTCAGGACCCGGGGGTATATACAATGAGCAGTTCTTC. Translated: CASSSGPGGIYNEQFF.

The CDR3 region has the DNA TGTGCCAGCTCCTTCCGGGGGCGGCCCACAGATACGCAGTATTTT. Protein: CASSFRGRPTDTQYF. The genes are TRBV12-3 or TRBV12-4 and TRBJ2-3; D tentatively reads TRBD1 or TRBD2 (6 bases each). The CDR3 is 15 amino acids. The germline V and J ends were trimmed by 8 bases and 2 bases, with 17 bases remaining between them.

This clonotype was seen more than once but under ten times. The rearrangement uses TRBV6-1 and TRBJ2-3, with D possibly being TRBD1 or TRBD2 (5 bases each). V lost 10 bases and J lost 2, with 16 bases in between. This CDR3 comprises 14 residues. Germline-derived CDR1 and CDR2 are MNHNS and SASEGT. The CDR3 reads CATWGRDATDTQYF. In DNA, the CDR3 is TGTGCCACGTGGGGAAGGGACGCCACAGATACGCAGTATTTT.

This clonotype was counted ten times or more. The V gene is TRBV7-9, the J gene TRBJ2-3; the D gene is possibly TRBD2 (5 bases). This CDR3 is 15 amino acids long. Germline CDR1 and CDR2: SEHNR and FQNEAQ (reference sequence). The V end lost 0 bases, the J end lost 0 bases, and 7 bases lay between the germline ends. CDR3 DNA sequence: TGTGCCAGCAGCTTAGCGCTAGCTAGCACAGATACGCAGTATTTT. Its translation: CASSLALASTDTQYF.